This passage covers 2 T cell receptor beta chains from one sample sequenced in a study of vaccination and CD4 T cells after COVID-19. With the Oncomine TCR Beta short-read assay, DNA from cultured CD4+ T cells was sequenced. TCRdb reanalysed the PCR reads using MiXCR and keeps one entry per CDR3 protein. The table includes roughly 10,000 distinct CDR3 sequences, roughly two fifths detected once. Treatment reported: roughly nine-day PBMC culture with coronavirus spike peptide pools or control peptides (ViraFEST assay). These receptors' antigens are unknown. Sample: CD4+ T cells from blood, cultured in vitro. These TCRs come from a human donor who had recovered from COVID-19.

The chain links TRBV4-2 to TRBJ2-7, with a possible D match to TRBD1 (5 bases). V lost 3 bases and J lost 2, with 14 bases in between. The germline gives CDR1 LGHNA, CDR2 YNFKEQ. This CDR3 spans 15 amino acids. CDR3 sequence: CASSQQGVGPYEQYF. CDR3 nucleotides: TGTGCCAGCAGCCAGCAGGGTGTGGGTCCCTACGAGCAGTACTTC.

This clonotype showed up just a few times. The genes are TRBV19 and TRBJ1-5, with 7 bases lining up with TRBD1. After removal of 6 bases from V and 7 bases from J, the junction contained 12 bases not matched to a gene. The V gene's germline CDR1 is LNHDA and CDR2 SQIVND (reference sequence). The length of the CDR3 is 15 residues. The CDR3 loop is CASSTGAPTFQPQHF. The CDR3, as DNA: TGTGCCAGTAGCACAGGGGCCCCGACATTCCAGCCCCAGCATTTT.